This TCR beta chain derives from a study of CD8+CD57+ T cells in acquired aplastic anemia. Across the whole study: Sorted CD4+ and CD8+ cell DNA averaged around 3 ug. General study points: Patients and controls turned out to have some 30 CD8+ CDR3 sequences in common. CD8+ Simpson's diversity did not differ significantly between patients and controls.

This clonotype was detected many times. Its antigen is not identified. Flow cytometry had shown expanded CD8+CD57+ cells in the patients chosen for sequencing. Blood came from patients not yet given any therapy. Genomic DNA templated the TCR beta VDJ and CDR3 profiling. TCRdb called the reads again in MiXCR, with one record for every CDR3 protein. The sample has hundreds of thousands of distinct CDR3 sequences, roughly a third seen once. Germline V gene sequence: CDR1 SGHRS, CDR2 YFSETQ. The CDR3 is made up of 14 amino acids. The junction had 4 bases not matched to a gene; V was cut back by 1 base and J by 8 bases.

This receptor was taken from a human donor with aplastic anemia. J is TRBJ1-2 and V is TRBV5-1, with 11 bases that match TRBD1. Sequenced: sorted CD4+, CD8+, or CD8+CD57+ T cells (not recorded which) from PBMCs. The CDR3, as DNA: TGCGCCAGCAGCTTGACGGGACAGGGGGAAGGCTACACCTTC. Translating gives CASSLTGQGEGYTF.